This T cell receptor beta chain was captured in a study of T cells in Graves' hyperthyroidism and ophthalmopathy. Study outcomes and limitations: Ophthalmopathy was separated from stable hyperthyroidism by a 13 V-J model.

RNA transcripts gave rise to amplified TCR beta CDR3 regions. Using the HTBI primer set, a first-round RT-PCR was run on the TCR CDR3. TCRdb reprocessed the multiplex PCR reads with MiXCR, giving one entry per CDR3 protein. The table includes about 200,000 distinct CDR3 sequences, less than 20% detected once. The authors took PBMCs from 7.5 to 10 ml fresh peripheral blood. Germline CDR1 reads MNHNS; CDR2 reads SASEGT. After removal of 5 bases from V and 4 bases from J, the junction contained 5 bases not matched to a gene. The CDR3 length is 14 residues. Comments on this clonotype: Its antigen is still unknown.

The sequence came from a woman aged 45-59 years with Graves' hyperthyroidism. Sequencing was done on a sample of blood. The rearrangement joins TRBV6-1 to TRBJ2-4; 7 positions agree with TRBD1. CDR3 sequence: CASSQTGLKNIQYF. In DNA, the CDR3 is TGTGCCAGCAGTCAGACAGGGCTGAAAAACATTCAGTACTTC.